This T cell receptor (beta chain) was retrieved from a study of T-cell memory formation after mild COVID-19. Germline CDR1 LGHNA, CDR2 YNFKEQ. The CDR3 length is 16 residues. The ends lost 0 bases at V and 7 bases at J; junction bases unmatched: 7. This clonotype was recorded a few times. MiXCR, applied by TCRdb to the 5' RACE reads, yields one record per CDR3 protein. This sample yields tens of thousands of distinct CDR3 sequences, of which roughly 7.2% are seen a single time; roughly 0.79% belongs to the top ten. The chain combines TRBV4-2 with TRBJ2-1; TRBD2 matches 9 bases. The sequenced material came from PBMCs or a T cell subset sorted from them (not recorded which). This clonotype was sampled from an adult who had mild COVID-19 (a few samples of this study predate the infection). Cell type and time point are not known. CDR3 sequence reads: CASSQDKIAGVNEQFF. In DNA form, the CDR3 reads TGTGCCAGCAGCCAAGATAAAATAGCGGGAGTGAATGAGCAGTTCTTC.